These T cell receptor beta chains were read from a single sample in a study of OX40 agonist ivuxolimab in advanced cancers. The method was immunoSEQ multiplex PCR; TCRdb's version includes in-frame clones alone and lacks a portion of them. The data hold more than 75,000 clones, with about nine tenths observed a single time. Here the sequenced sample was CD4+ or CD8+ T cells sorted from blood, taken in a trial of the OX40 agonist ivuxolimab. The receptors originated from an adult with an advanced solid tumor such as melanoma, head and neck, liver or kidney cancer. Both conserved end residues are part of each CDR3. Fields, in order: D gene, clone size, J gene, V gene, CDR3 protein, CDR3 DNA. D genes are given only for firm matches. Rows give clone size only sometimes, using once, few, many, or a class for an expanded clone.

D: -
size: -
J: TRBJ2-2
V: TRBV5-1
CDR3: CASRPGQNTGELFF
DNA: TGCGCCAGCAGGCCGGGACAAAACACCGGGGAGCTGTTTTTT

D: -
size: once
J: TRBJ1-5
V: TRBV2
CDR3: CASSDVQGHQPQHF
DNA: TGTGCCAGCAGTGATGTACAGGGTCATCAGCCCCAGCATTTT

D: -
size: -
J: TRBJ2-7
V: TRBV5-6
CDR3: CASSRTGPYEQYF
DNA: TGTGCCAGCAGCCGGACTGGTCCCTACGAGCAGTACTTC

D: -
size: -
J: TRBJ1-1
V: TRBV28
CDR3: CASSRGGLNTEAFF
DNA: TGTGCCAGCAGTCGGGGGGGGCTGAACACTGAAGCTTTCTTT

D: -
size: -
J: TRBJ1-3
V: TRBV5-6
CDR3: CASSSAKGGNTIYF
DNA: TGTGCCAGCAGCTCCGCAAAAGGAGGAAACACCATATATTTT

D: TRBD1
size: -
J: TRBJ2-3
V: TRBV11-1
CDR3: CASSPRDRATDTQYF
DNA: TGTGCCAGCTCGCCTAGGGACAGGGCCACAGATACGCAGTATTTT

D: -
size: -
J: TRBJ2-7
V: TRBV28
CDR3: CASLDLSYEQYF
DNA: TGTGCCAGTCTAGACCTTTCCTACGAGCAGTACTTC

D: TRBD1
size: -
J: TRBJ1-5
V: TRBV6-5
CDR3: CASSGQGDNQPQHF
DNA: TGTGCCAGCAGCGGACAGGGTGACAATCAGCCCCAGCATTTT

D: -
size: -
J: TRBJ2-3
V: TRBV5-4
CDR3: CASSLGGTDTQYF
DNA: TGTGCCAGCAGCTTAGGGGGCACAGATACGCAGTATTTT

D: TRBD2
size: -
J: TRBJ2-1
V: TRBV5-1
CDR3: CASSLSGLAGADEQFF
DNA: TGCGCCAGCAGCCTCTCGGGGCTAGCGGGCGCCGATGAGCAGTTCTTC